This TCR beta chain was identified in a study of technical replicates of blood from a few donors. The CDR3 has 13 residues. Deletions cut 2 bases from V and 5 bases from J, with 9 bases between. CDR1 is MNHEY and CDR2 is SVGAGI in the germline V gene. Profiled with immunoSEQ multiplex PCR; TCRdb holds only in-frame clones, not every one. In the table there are about 70,000 clones, about 96% of which are singletons. This chain connects TRBV6-5 to TRBJ1-2; TRBD1 is a possible D gene (5 bases). This TCR derives from a human donor in good health. The sample comprised T cells isolated from PBMCs. CDR3 sequence reads: CASSYRAGYGYTF. CDR3 DNA: TGTGCCAGCAGTTACCGGGCAGGGTATGGCTACACCTTC.